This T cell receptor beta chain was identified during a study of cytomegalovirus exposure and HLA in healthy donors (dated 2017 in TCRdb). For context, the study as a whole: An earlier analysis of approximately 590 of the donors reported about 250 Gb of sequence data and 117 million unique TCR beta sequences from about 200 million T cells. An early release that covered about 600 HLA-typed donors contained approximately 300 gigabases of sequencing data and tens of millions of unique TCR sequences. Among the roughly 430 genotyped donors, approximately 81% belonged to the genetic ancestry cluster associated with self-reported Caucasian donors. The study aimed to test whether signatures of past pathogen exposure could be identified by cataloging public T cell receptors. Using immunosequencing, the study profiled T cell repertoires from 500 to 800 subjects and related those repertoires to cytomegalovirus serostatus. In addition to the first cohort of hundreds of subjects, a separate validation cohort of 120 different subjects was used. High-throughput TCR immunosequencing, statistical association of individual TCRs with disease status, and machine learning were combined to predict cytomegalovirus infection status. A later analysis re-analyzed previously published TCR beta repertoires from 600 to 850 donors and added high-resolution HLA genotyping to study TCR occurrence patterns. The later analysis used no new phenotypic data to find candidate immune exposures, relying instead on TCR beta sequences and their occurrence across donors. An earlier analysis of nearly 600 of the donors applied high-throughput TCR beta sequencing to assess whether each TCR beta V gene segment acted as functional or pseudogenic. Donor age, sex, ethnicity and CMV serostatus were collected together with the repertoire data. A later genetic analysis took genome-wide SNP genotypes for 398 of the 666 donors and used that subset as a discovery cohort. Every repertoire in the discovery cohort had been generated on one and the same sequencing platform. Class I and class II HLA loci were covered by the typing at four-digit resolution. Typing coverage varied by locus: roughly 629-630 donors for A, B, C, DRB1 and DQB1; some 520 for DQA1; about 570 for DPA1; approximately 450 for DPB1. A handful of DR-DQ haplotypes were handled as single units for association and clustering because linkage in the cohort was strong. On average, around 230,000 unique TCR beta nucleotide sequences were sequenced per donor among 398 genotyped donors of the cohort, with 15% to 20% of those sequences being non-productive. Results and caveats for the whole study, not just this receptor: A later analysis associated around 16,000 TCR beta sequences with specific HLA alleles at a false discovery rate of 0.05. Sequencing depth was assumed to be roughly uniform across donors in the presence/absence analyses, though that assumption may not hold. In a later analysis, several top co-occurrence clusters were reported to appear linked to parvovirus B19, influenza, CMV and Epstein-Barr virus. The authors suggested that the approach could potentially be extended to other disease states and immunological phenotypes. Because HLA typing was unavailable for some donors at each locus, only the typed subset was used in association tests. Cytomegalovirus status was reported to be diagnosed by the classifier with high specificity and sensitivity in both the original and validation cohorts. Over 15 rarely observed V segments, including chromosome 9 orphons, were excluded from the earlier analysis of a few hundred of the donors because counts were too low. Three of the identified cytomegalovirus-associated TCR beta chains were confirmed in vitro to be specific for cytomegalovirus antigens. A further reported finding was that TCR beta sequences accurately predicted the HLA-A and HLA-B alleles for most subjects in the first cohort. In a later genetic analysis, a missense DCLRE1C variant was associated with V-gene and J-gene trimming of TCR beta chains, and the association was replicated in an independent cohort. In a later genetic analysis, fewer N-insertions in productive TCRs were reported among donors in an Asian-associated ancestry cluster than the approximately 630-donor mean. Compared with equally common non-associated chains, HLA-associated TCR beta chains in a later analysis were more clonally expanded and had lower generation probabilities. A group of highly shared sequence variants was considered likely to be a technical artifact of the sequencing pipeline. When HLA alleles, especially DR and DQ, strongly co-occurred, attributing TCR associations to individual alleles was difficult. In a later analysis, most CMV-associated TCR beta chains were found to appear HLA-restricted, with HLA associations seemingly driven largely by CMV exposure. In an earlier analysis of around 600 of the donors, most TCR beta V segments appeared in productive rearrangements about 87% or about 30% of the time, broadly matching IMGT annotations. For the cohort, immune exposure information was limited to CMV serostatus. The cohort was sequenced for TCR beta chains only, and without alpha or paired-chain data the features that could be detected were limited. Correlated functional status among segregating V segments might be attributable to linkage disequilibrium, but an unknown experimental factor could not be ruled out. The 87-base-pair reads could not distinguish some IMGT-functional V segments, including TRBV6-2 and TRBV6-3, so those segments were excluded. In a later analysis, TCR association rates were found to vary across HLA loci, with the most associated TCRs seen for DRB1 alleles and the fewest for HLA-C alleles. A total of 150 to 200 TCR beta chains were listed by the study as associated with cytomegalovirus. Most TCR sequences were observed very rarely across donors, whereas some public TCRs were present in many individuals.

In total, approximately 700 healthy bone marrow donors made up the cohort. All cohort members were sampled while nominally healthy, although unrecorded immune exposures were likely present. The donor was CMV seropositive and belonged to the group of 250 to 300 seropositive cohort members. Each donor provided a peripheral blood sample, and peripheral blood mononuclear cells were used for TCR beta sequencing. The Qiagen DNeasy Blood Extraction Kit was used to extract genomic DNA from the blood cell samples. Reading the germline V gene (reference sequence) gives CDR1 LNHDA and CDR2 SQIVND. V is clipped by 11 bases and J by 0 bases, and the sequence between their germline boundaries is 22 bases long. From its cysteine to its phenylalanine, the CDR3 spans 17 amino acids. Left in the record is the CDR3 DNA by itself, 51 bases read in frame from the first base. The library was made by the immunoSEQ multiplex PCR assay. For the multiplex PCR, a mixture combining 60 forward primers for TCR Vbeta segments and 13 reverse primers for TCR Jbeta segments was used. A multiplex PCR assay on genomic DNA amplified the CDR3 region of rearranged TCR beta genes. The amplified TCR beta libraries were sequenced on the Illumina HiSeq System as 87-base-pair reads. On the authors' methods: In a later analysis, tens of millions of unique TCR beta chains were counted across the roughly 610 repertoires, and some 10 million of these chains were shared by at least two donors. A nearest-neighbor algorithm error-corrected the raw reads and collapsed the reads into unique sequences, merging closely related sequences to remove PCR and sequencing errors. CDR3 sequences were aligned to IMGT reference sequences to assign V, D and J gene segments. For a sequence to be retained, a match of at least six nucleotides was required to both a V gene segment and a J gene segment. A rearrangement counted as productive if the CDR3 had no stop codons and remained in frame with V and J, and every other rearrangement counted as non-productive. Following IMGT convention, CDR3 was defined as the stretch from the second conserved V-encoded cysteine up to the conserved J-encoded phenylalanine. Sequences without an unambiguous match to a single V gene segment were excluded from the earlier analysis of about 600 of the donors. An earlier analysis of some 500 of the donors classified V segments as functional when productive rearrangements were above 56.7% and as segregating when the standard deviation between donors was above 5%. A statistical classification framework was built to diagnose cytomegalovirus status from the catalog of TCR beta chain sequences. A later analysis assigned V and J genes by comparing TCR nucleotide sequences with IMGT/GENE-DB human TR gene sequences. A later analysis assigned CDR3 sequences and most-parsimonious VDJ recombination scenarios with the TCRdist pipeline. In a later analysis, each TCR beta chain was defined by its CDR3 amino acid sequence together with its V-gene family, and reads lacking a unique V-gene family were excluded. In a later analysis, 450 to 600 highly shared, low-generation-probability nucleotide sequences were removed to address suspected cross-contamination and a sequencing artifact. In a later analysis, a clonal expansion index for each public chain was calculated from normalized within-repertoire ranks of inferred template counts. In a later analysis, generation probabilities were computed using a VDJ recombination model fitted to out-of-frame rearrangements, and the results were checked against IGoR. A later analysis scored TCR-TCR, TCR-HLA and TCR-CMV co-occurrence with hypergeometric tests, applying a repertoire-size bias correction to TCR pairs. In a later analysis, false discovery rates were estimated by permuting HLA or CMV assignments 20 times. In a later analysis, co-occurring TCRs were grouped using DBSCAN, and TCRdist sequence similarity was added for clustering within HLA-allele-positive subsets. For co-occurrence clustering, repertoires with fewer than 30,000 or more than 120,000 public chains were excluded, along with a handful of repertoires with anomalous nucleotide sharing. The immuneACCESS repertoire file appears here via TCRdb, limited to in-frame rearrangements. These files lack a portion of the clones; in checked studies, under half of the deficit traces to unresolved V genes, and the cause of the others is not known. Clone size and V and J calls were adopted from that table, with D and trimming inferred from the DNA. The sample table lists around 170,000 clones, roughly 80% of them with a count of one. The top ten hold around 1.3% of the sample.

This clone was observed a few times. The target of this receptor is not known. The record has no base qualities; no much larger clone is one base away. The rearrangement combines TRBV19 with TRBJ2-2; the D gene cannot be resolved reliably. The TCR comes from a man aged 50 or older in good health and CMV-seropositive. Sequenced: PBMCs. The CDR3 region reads CALVVGRNYANTGELFF. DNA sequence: TGTGCCCTAGTAGTTGGTCGGAATTACGCGAACACCGGGGAGCTGTTTTTT.